This TCR beta chain was retrieved from a study of HIV-infected patients and healthy controls. TCRdb fed the 5' RACE reads into MiXCR, producing one record per CDR3 protein. Among some 67,000 distinct CDR3 sequences, around 17% were seen once, and the ten largest hold approximately 5.2%. The germline gives CDR1 DFQATT, CDR2 SNEGSKA (reference sequence). Trimming shortened V by 1 base and J by 2 bases, and 9 bases separated the two germline ends. This CDR3 spans 13 amino acids. This clonotype came up a few times. The receptor comes from a human donor in good health. The genes are TRBV20-1 and TRBJ2-7; the D gene could be TRBD1 or TRBD2 (5 bases each). Sequencing input: CD4+ T cells from blood. Here the CDR3 DNA reads TGCAGTGCTAGAGCAGGGAGCCCCTACGAGCAGTACTTC. Its protein is CSARAGSPYEQYF.